This T cell receptor beta chain stems from a study of shared clonotypes between healthy human individuals. Germline-derived CDR1 and CDR2 are SGHTA and FQGNSA. Deletions cut 3 bases from V and 4 bases from J, with 15 bases between. The CDR3 is made up of 15 amino acids. The table came from immunoSEQ multiplex PCR; TCRdb's copy has only in-frame clones and leaves some out. The sample consists of about 490,000 clones, about three quarters of them appearing once. The chain recombines TRBV7-2 with TRBJ1-2; the D is unclear. This TCR was sampled from a woman aged 40-49 years in good health. Some clones in this sample may be carry-over from other donors' samples. The sequencing sample was made of PBMCs. As DNA, the CDR3 is TGTGCCAGCAGCTTTGTTCCAGACTCGTCCTATGGCTACACCTTC. This translates into CASSFVPDSSYGYTF.